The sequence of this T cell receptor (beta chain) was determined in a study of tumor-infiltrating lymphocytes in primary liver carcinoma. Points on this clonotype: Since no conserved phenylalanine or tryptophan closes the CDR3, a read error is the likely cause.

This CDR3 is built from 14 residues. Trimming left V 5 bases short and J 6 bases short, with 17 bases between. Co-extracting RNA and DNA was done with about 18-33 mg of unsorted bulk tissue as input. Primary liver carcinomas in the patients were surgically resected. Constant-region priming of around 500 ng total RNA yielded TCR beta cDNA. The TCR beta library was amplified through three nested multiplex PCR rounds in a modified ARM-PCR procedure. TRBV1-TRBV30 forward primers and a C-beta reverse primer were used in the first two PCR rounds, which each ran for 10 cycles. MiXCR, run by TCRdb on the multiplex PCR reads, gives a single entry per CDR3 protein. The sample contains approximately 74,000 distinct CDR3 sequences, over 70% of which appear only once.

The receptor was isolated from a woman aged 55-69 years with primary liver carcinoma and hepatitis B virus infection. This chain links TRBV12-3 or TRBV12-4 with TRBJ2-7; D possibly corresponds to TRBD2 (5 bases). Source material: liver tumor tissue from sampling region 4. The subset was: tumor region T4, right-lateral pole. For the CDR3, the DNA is TGTGCCAGCAGTAGACAACTAGAGGGAGTCGAGCAGTACTTG. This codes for CASSRQLEGVEQYL.